This entry features one T cell receptor beta chain sequence. The protocol was immunoSEQ multiplex PCR, while the TCRdb copy is restricted to in-frame clones and leaves out a portion. Of 200,000 to 250,000 clones listed, around 81% are singletons. These data are taken from a study of blood T cell repertoires in COVID-19. With 5 bases clipped from V and 7 bases from J, the junction kept 11 bases outside the gene matches. The V gene's germline CDR1 is SGHVS and CDR2 FNYEAQ. CDR3 length: 17 amino acids. Cohorts were assigned according to the clinical history that participants reported. The chain uses TRBV7-6 and TRBJ2-2; 12 nucleotides match TRBD1. The receptor comes from a man aged 25 to 45 with acute COVID-19. Sample: PBMCs or T cells enriched from blood (not recorded which). Here the CDR3 reads CASSPPIGTGGFGELFF. For the CDR3, the DNA is TGTGCCAGCAGCCCGCCGATTGGGACAGGGGGCTTCGGGGAGCTGTTTTTT.